This record looks at one T cell receptor beta chain sequence and its context. The antigen is not known. Germline trimming cut 4 bases from V and 2 bases from J; bases unmatched to any gene: 3. The germline gives CDR1 MNHEY, CDR2 SVGEGT. This CDR3 comprises 15 residues. Sample-barcoded 5' priming and a J-beta primer mix drove a second PCR of roughly 6 to 12 cycles. All cDNA molecules were each tagged by a template-switch adaptor with 12 random nucleotides. TCRdb independently ran MiXCR on the 5' RACE reads; one entry per CDR3 protein. Here the sample spans some 700,000 distinct CDR3 sequences, roughly 41% being singletons. The data were taken from a study of blood T cells in healthy people across ages. At the level of the study: The capture of about one barcoded beta molecule per two T cells was achieved by template switching.

Notes on the study in general: Long-lived donors had more naive CD4+ cells and higher diversity than aged donors. Roughly linear declines in TCR beta diversity per million T cells occurred with age.

This receptor was identified in a woman aged 60-75 years in good health. The sample taken for sequencing was blood. The V gene is TRBV6-2 or TRBV6-3, the J gene TRBJ2-3; 10 bases are shared with TRBD2. As DNA, the CDR3 is TGTGCCAGCAGTTCCGGGACTAGCGCCACAGATACGCAGTATTTT. This translates into CASSSGTSATDTQYF.